Following are 7 T cell receptor beta chains from one sample sequenced in a study of T-cell memory formation after mild COVID-19. TCRdb itself ran the 5' RACE reads through MiXCR, one entry per CDR3 protein. The sample consists of roughly 150,000 distinct CDR3 sequences, 10% to 15% of them appearing once. The sample comprised PBMCs or a T cell subset sorted from them (not recorded which). These TCRs come from a young man who had mild COVID-19 (a few samples of this study predate the infection). Cell type and time point are not known.

This clonotype was picked up a small number of times. The J gene is TRBJ1-1, the V gene TRBV10-1, with a tentative D call TRBD1 (5 bases). CDR1 and CDR2 from the germline V gene are WNHNN and SYGVQD (reference sequence). Deletions cut 7 bases from V and 2 bases from J, with 11 bases between. The CDR3 has 13 amino acids. The CDR3 coding sequence is TGCGCCAGCATGGAGGGGCGAAACACTGAAGCTTTCTTT. Translated, it gives CASMEGRNTEAFF.

This clonotype was seen many times. The J gene is TRBJ1-2, the V gene TRBV2; D gene ambiguous. The CDR3 is made up of 14 amino acids. V was shortened by 5 bases and J by 4 bases, with 14 bases between the two germline ends. From germline, CDR1 is SNHLY and CDR2 FYNNEI. The CDR3 DNA is TGTGCCAGCAGTTACGAAATGGTCTTCTATGGCTACACCTTC. Amino acid sequence: CASSYEMVFYGYTF. The full variable domain, completed using reference TRBV2 and TRBJ1-2, is EPEVTQTPSHQVTQMGQEVILRCVPISNHLYFYWYRQILGQKVEFLVSFYNNEISEKSEIFDDQFSVERPDGSNFTLKIRSTKLEDSAMYFCASSYEMVFYGYTFGSGTRLTVV.

J is TRBJ2-3 and V is TRBV5-4; D is ambiguous. Deletions cut 4 bases from V and 1 base from J, with 13 bases between. The CDR3 length is 15 residues. Germline CDR1 and CDR2: SGHNT and YYREEE (reference sequence). As DNA, the CDR3 is TGTGCCAGCAGCACCCGCGAGGTCCGCACAGATACGCAGTATTTT. Translation: CASSTREVRTDTQYF.

The rearrangement joins TRBV3-1 to TRBJ2-3, with D possibly being TRBD2 (6 bases). The germline gives CDR1 LGHDT, CDR2 YNNKEL (reference sequence). The germline V and J ends were trimmed by 4 bases and 1 base, with 12 bases remaining between them. The CDR3 length is 15 residues. The CDR3 DNA sequence: TGTGCCAGCAGCCGCGGGAATAGCGGCACAGATACGCAGTATTTT. Translation: CASSRGNSGTDTQYF.

The chain joins TRBV7-2 to TRBJ1-1, with TRBD1 matching over 10 bases. Germline V gene sequence: CDR1 SGHTA, CDR2 FQGNSA. J was trimmed by 7 bases and V by 2 bases; bases with no gene match: 1. There are 13 residues in the CDR3. DNA for the CDR3: TGTGCCAGCAGCTTAAGGGACAGGGGTGAAGCTTTCTTT. Translation: CASSLRDRGEAFF.

V usage is TRBV4-2 and J usage is TRBJ2-7; D tentatively reads TRBD1 or TRBD2 (6 bases each). The V gene lost 4 bases and the J gene lost 0 bases, with 10 bases spanning the gap. CDR1 LGHNA and CDR2 YNFKEQ come from the germline V gene. The CDR3 is 14 amino acids. In nucleotides, the CDR3 is TGTGCCAGCAGCCGGGGGGCGGACTCCTACGAGCAGTACTTC. It codes for CASSRGADSYEQYF.

The table lists this clonotype with many counts. The chain recombines TRBV18 with TRBJ1-1; D uncertain. This CDR3 contains 13 residues. V was shortened by 2 bases and J by 0 bases, with 4 bases between the two germline ends. Germline assignment: CDR1 KGHSH and CDR2 LQKENI. CDR3 sequence (DNA): TGTGCCAGCTCACCAGACATGAACACTGAAGCTTTCTTT. Its protein product is CASSPDMNTEAFF.